This note documents a single T cell receptor (beta chain) sequence. No antigen is known for it. This sample is part of a study of T cell responses to AZD1222 COVID-19 vaccine. The overall study: Second-dose timings of about 4 or about 12 weeks were pooled. Overall study results and limits: Donors were mostly white British, more females; clonal diversity possibly underestimated.

Sequencing was performed with immunoSEQ multiplex PCR; in TCRdb, only in-frame clones are kept and a portion is missing. This repertoire shows about 120,000 clones, approximately 85% found once; its top ten account for almost 9.5%. CDR3 length: 13 residues. Germline V gene sequence: CDR1 SQVTM, CDR2 ANQGSEA. With 7 bases clipped from V and 5 bases from J, the junction kept 10 bases outside the gene matches. The sequences come from peripheral blood, collected on day 0 of AZD1222 vaccination. This clonotype was sampled from an adult in good health. The chain joins TRBV29-1 to TRBJ2-7; TRBD1 matches at 8 bases. The CDR3: CSAGWDRIDEQYF. CDR3 DNA sequence: TGCAGCGCCGGCTGGGACAGGATCGACGAGCAGTACTTC.